This TCR beta chain appears in the sequencing data of a study of cytomegalovirus exposure and HLA in healthy donors. Whole-study findings and limits: Most sequenced TCRs were rare (though some public TCRs occurred in many donors).

Concerning this clone: Its target is unknown.

The germline gives CDR1 MNHEY, CDR2 SMNVEV (reference sequence). V gave up 5 bases and J gave up 4 bases, with 24 bases separating them. CDR3 length: 18 amino acids. The PCR made use of 60 Vbeta and 13 Jbeta primers. Assay: immunoSEQ multiplex PCR; the TCRdb copy retains only in-frame clones and omits some. The sample lists under 150,000 clones, roughly 80% occurring once. The receptor was derived from a woman aged 40-49 years in good health and CMV-seropositive. The J gene is TRBJ2-1, the V gene TRBV27, with D possibly TRBD1 on 6 matching bases. Input material: PBMCs. DNA of the CDR3: TGTGCCAGCAGTCGACAACCCCAGGGGTTTATCACTTACAATGAGCAGTTCTTC. This sequence encodes CASSRQPQGFITYNEQFF.